The text below deals with one T cell receptor beta chain. The data derive from a study of blood T cell repertoires in COVID-19. At the level of the study: Samples came from the United States, Italy and Spain, spanning acute and convalescent COVID-19.

Produced via immunoSEQ multiplex PCR; TCRdb's table is partial and in-frame only. The table lists fewer than 500,000 clones, approximately 90% of them singletons. Clinical history as reported by participants underpinned cohort assignment. V was cut by 3 bases and J by 11 bases, with 17 bases left in between. The CDR3 is made up of 13 amino acids. Germline loops: CDR1 SGHTA, CDR2 FQGNSA. The chain uses TRBV7-2 and TRBJ2-7; perhaps TRBD1 as D (6 bases). The sequence was collected from a woman younger than 35 who had recovered from COVID-19. The sequenced material came from PBMCs or T cells enriched from blood (not recorded which). DNA of the CDR3: TGTGCCAGCAGCTTCCTCCCCCCGGGACAAGAGTACTTC. Translated: CASSFLPPGQEYF.